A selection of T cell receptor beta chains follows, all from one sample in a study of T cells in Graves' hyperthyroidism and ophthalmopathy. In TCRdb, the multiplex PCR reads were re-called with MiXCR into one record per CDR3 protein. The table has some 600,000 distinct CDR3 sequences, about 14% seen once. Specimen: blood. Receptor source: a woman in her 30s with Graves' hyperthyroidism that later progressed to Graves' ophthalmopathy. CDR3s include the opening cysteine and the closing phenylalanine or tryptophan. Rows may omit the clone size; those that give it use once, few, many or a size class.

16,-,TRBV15,CATSRGLADPPGELFF
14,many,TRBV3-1,CASSQGQGQTEAFF
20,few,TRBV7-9,CASSAKQTSGRTRISYEQYF
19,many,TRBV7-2,CASSAPQVRGLASTDTQYF
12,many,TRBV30,CAWTTSTDTQYF
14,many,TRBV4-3,CASSQEIRGQPQHF
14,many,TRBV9,CASSVAPNTGELFF
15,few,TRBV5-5,CASSSDRTANEKLFF
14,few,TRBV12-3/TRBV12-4,CASSFQGPTYEQYF
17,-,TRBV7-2,CASSLQPGLAIPGELLF
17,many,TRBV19,CASSTGPGTSGSNEQFF
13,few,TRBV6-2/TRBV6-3,CASRMDGPYEQYF
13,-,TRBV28,CASSSTTPVEAFF
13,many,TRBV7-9,CASSVQGRVEQYF
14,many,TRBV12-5,CASGLEGSISGYTF
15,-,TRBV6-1,CAAEGVSGTGQEQFF
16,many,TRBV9,CASSVDASSSYNEQFF
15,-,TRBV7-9,CASSAPGWVWAEAFF